These T cell receptor beta chains were read from a single sample in a study of T cell responses to AZD1222 COVID-19 vaccine. Some clones are missing from TCRdb's copy, which holds only in-frame ones; the method was immunoSEQ multiplex PCR. The sample shows roughly 160,000 clones, 80% to 90% of them seen only once. The sequencing used peripheral blood, collected on day 0 of AZD1222 vaccination. The receptor source for this set is an adult in good health. The CDR3 runs from the conserved cysteine through the conserved F or W. A D gene is named only where the DNA matches it firmly. Not every row has a clone size; where given, it reads once, few, many or a size class.

TRBV24-1,-,-,TRBJ1-5,TGTGCCACCAGGAGCCCGGGACGGACCCCCAATCAGCCCCAGCATTTT,CATRSPGRTPNQPQHF
TRBV25-1,once,-,TRBJ1-5,TGTGCCAGCAGTGGCTTAACAGGGTCCGGACAGCCCCAGCATTTT,CASSGLTGSGQPQHF
TRBV11-2,-,TRBD1,TRBJ2-5,TGTGCCAGCAGCGTAGGGACAGCCAGGAGGGAGACCCAGTACTTC,CASSVGTARRETQYF
TRBV9,-,-,TRBJ2-5,TGTGCCAGCAGCGTAGAACCCCTGTTCTCGTACCAAGACACCCAGTACTTC,CASSVEPLFSYQDTQYF
TRBV5-5,-,-,TRBJ2-3,TGTGCCAGCAGCTTCCACGGGGATACGCAGTATTTT,CASSFHGDTQYF
TRBV9,-,TRBD2,TRBJ2-3,TGTGCCAGCAGCGTTAAAAAGCGGGGGGCTACAGATACGCAGTATTTT,CASSVKKRGATDTQYF
TRBV6-4,-,TRBD1,TRBJ1-2,TGTGCCAGCAGTGAAAAATCCGGGACAGTTTCTGGCTACACCTTC,CASSEKSGTVSGYTF
TRBV5-1,-,-,TRBJ2-2,TGCGCCAGCAGCTTGGTGCGGGCGAACACCGGGGAGCTGTTTTTT,CASSLVRANTGELFF
TRBV28,-,TRBD1,TRBJ2-7,TGTGCCAGCAGCCGGACAGGGGGCGCCGAGCAGTACTTC,CASSRTGGAEQYF
TRBV27,-,TRBD2,TRBJ2-5,TGTGCCAGCAGTCTCCGACTAGCGGGGGGGCCGTGGCAAGAGACCCAGTACTTC,CASSLRLAGGPWQETQYF
TRBV7-9,once,TRBD1,TRBJ1-6,TGTGCCAGCAGCCAGACAGGGCTGGGGAATTCACCCCTCCACTTT,CASSQTGLGNSPLHF
TRBV20-1,-,-,TRBJ1-1,TGCAGTGCTAGTGCAGTGAACACTGAAGCTTTCTTT,CSASAVNTEAFF
TRBV19,once,-,TRBJ2-5,TGTGCCAGTAGTATAGATCAAGAAGAGACCCAGTACTTC,CASSIDQEETQYF
TRBV7-9,-,TRBD1,TRBJ2-7,TGTGCCAGCAGCCCGAGGGGGCGCTTCTCCTCCTACGAGCAGTACTTC,CASSPRGRFSSYEQYF
TRBV5-1,-,TRBD2,TRBJ2-1,TGCGCCAGCAGCTCACCCCTAGCGGGGGGAGTTCAGATATCCTACAATGAGCAGTTCTTC,CASSSPLAGGVQISYNEQFF
TRBV6-5,-,-,TRBJ2-3,TGTGCCAGCAGTTTTCGTCAGAGCACAGATACGCAGTATTTT,CASSFRQSTDTQYF
TRBV10-3,-,TRBD1,TRBJ2-7,TGTGCCATCAGTACAGGGGCCGCAGGTTGGGAGCAGTACTTC,CAISTGAAGWEQYF
TRBV5-1,-,-,TRBJ2-2,TGCGCCAGCAGCTTTCGAAACCCCTCCGACAATCCGGACAGTAACACCGGGGAGCTGTTTTTT,CASSFRNPSDNPDSNTGELFF
TRBV6-5,-,TRBD1,TRBJ1-6,TGTGCCAGCAGCTATAGGGGGCGAAGTAATTCACCCCTCCACTTT,CASSYRGRSNSPLHF
TRBV7-9,once,-,TRBJ1-1,TGTGCCAGCAGCTTTGGGTTTATTCGCACTGAAGCTTTCTTT,CASSFGFIRTEAFF
TRBV27,once,TRBD1,TRBJ1-2,TGTGCCAGCAGTCCCTCCGGGACAGGGATCTCGTTCGCTGGCTACACCTTC,CASSPSGTGISFAGYTF
TRBV4-2,-,-,TRBJ2-6,TGTGCCAGCAGCCAAGAGCAGGGCACCTTACACTCTGGGGCCAACGTCCTGACTTTC,CASSQEQGTLHSGANVLTF
TRBV6-1,-,-,TRBJ2-7,TGTGCCAGCAGTGAATTCACAGGTTACGAGCAGTACTTC,CASSEFTGYEQYF
TRBV6-6,-,-,TRBJ1-4,TGTGCCACTTCTCCGGGACAAAGTAATGAAAAACTGTTTTTT,CATSPGQSNEKLFF
TRBV13,-,-,TRBJ2-1,TGTGCCAGCAGCCCTACAGGGACAAGAGATAACAATGAGCAGTTCTTC,CASSPTGTRDNNEQFF
TRBV27,-,-,TRBJ2-3,TGTGCCAGCAGTTTATCAGGGGCAGGCGATACGCAGTATTTT,CASSLSGAGDTQYF
TRBV19,-,-,TRBJ2-7,TGTGCCAGTAGGTCCCGGGGCGGTTACGAGCAGTACTTC,CASRSRGGYEQYF